Listed below are T cell receptor beta chains from one sample, sequenced in a study of T cell repertoires in cytomegalovirus infection. TCRdb re-called the reads with MiXCR, one entry per CDR3 protein. Here the sample spans around 710,000 distinct CDR3 sequences, almost 30% being singletons. These receptors' targets are unknown. The specimen was cultured CD8+ T cells from PBMCs, collected from culture after CMV antigen stimulation. The receptors originated from a human donor in good health (CMV status not recorded). Some clones in this sample may be carry-over from other donors' samples. Both conserved end residues are part of each CDR3. A D gene is named only where the DNA matches it firmly. Clone size appears in some rows only: once, few, many, or a class for an expanded clone.

TRBJ2-5	.	.	TRBV15	TGTGCCACCAGCACCCCCGGATCTTGGAAGACCCAGTACTTC	CATSTPGSWKTQYF
TRBJ1-1	.	few	TRBV19	TGTGCCAGTAAACTAGGGAACACTGAAGCTTTCTTT	CASKLGNTEAFF
TRBJ2-5	TRBD1	many	TRBV7-8	TGTGCCAGCACCTTGGGTTTTGGGACAGGGCCCCAAGAGACCCAGTACTTC	CASTLGFGTGPQETQYF
TRBJ2-1	.	medium-sized	TRBV7-6	TGTGCCAGCAGCTTATCCAGCAGTAGCTCCTACAATGAGCAGTTCTTC	CASSLSSSSSYNEQFF
TRBJ2-2	TRBD1	.	TRBV9	TGTGCCAGCAGCGTACCCACAGGGGGCCACAACACCGGGGAGCTGTTTTTT	CASSVPTGGHNTGELFF
TRBJ1-4	TRBD1	.	TRBV2	TGTGCCAGCAGTGTGGGACAGGGGGCGCAGGCTAATGAAAAACTGTTTTTT	CASSVGQGAQANEKLFF
TRBJ1-1	.	.	TRBV5-5	TGTGCCAGCAGCTTGGAGGCACCTCAGAACACTGAAGCTTTCTTT	CASSLEAPQNTEAFF
TRBJ2-7	TRBD2	many	TRBV7-8	TGTGCCAGCAGCTTATCTAGCGGGGGGGGTACCAGCTCCTACGAGCAGTACTTC	CASSLSSGGGTSSYEQYF
TRBJ2-2	.	.	TRBV7-4	TGTGGTTCGCAAACTCGTCAAGCGGACACCGGGGAGCTGTTTTTT	CGSQTRQADTGELFF
TRBJ2-3	.	many	TRBV7-8	TGTGCCAGCAGCTCCCGTGTCGCGCCGGACCCAGATACGCAGTATTTT	CASSSRVAPDPDTQYF
TRBJ2-3	.	.	TRBV12-3/TRBV12-4	TGTGCCAGCAGCACGACTACACGCACAGATACGCAGTATTTT	CASSTTTRTDTQYF
TRBJ2-5	.	few	TRBV7-3	TGTGCCAGCAGCGACAAATCTGGGGTCCAGTACTTC	CASSDKSGVQYF
TRBJ1-2	TRBD1	.	TRBV12-5	TGTGCTAGTGGTTTAACAGGGACAGGGGGCGAATATGGCTACACCTTC	CASGLTGTGGEYGYTF
TRBJ2-2	.	.	TRBV6-5	TGTGCCAGCAGTTATGACGGACAGCGGCAACGAGGGACGTGGGTCACCGGGGAGCTGTTTTTT	CASSYDGQRQRGTWVTGELFF
TRBJ1-2	TRBD1	many	TRBV7-9	TGTGCCAGCAGCTTAGGGACAGGGGGAGACTATGGCTACACCTTC	CASSLGTGGDYGYTF
TRBJ1-1	.	many	TRBV7-9	TGTGCCAGCAGCCTACAATACAGGGAAGTGGGCTTCACTGAAGCTTTCTTT	CASSLQYREVGFTEAFF
TRBJ2-2	.	.	TRBV19	TGTGCCAGTAGTATTGGGGCAGAGCTGTTTTTT	CASSIGAELFF
TRBJ2-3	TRBD1	.	TRBV12-3/TRBV12-4	TGTGCCAGCAGGCAGGACAGGGCAACCGATACGCAGTATTTT	CASRQDRATDTQYF
TRBJ1-2	.	.	TRBV7-2	TGTGCCGGCAGCTTAACCCAGATAACTACAATAAACTATGGCTACACCTTC	CAGSLTQITTINYGYTF
TRBJ2-7	.	many	TRBV7-8	TGTGCCAGCAGCGATCGGGGGGCAAACTACGAGCAGTACTTC	CASSDRGANYEQYF
TRBJ2-1	TRBD1	.	TRBV7-9	TGTGCCAGCAGCTCCGCCCGGGACAGGGGGCAGAATGAGCAGTTCTTC	CASSSARDRGQNEQFF
TRBJ1-3	.	few	TRBV20-1	TGCAGTGCCAAAGCCGACAGGACTGGAAACACCATATATTTT	CSAKADRTGNTIYF
TRBJ2-5	TRBD2	few	TRBV7-9	TGTGCCAGCAGCTCCGGACTAGCGGGGGAGCGACTCCAAGAGACCCAGTACTTC	CASSSGLAGERLQETQYF